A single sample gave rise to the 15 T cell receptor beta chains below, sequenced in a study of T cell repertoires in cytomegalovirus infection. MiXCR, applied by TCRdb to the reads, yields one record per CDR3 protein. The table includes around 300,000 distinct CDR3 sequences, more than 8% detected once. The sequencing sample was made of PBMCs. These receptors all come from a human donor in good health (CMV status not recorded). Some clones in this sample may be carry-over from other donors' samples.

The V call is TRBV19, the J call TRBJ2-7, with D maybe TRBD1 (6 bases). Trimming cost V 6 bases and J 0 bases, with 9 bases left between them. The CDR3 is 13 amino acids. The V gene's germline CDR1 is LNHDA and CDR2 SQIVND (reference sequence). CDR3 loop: CASRDSSSYEQYF. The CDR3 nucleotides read TGTGCCAGTAGGGACAGTTCCTCCTACGAGCAGTACTTC.

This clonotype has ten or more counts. CDR3 DNA sequence: TGTGCCAGCAGCTTAGGTCACAGAGACTACGAGCAGTACTTC. Translated, it gives CASSLGHRDYEQYF. The V gene is TRBV7-6, the J gene TRBJ2-7, with D uncertain. Trimming removed 1 base from V and 3 bases from J, with 10 bases in between. CDR3 length: 14 residues. Germline-derived CDR1 and CDR2 are SGHVS and FNYEAQ.

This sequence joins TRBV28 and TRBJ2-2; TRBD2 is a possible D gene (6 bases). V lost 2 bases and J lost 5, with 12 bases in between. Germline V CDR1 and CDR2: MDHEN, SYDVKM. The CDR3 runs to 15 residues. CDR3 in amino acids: CASSLGGSDTGELFF. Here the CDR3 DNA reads TGTGCCAGCAGTTTAGGGGGGAGTGATACCGGGGAGCTGTTTTTT.

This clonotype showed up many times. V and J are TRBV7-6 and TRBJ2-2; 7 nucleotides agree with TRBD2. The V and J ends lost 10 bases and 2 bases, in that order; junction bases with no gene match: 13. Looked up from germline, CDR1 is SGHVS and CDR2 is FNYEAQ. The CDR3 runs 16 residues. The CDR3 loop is CAMGPGSGKNTGELFF. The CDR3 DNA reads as TGTGCCATGGGGCCGGGGAGCGGGAAAAACACCGGGGAGCTGTTTTTT.

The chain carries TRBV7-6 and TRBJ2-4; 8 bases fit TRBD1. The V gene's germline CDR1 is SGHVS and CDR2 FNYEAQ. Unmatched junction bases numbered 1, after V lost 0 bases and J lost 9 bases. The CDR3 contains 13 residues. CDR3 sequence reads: CASSLAGQVIQYF. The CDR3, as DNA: TGTGCCAGCAGCTTAGCGGGACAGGTCATTCAGTACTTC.

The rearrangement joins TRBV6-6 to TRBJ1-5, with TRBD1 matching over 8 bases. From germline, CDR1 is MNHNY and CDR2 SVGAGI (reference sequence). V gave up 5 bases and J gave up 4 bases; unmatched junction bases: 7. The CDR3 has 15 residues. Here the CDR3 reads CASSNLDRGNQPQHF. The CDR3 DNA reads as TGTGCCAGCAGTAACCTTGACAGGGGTAATCAGCCCCAGCATTTT.

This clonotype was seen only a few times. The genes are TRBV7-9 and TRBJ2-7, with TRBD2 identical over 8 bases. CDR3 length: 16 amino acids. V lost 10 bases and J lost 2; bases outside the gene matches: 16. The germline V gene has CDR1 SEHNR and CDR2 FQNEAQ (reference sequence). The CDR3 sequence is CATRPHPGLDTYEQYF. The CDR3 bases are TGTGCCACCCGACCCCATCCGGGACTAGATACCTACGAGCAGTACTTC.

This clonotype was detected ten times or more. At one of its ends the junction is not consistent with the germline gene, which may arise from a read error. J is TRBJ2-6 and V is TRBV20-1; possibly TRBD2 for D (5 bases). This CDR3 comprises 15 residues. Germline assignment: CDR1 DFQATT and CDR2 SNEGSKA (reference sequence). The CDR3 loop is CSARGNNVGANVLTF. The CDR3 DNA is TGCAGTGCCAGAGGGAATAATGTGGGGGCCAACGTCCTGACTTTC.

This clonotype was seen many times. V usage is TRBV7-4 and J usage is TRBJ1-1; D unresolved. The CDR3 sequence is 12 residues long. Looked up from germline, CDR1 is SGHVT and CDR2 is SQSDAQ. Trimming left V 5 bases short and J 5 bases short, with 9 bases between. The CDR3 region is CASSHSRTEAFF. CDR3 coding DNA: TGTGCCAGCAGCCACAGTCGGACTGAAGCTTTCTTT.

CDR3 amino acids: CASRPDRGHDTEAFF. The CDR3 coding sequence is TGTGCCAGCAGACCAGATCGAGGGCACGACACTGAAGCTTTCTTT. The chain links TRBV6-5 to TRBJ1-1, with unresolved D. CDR3 length: 15 residues. V lost 6 bases, J lost 3 bases, and 17 bases lay in between. Germline values: CDR1 MNHEY, CDR2 SVGAGI.

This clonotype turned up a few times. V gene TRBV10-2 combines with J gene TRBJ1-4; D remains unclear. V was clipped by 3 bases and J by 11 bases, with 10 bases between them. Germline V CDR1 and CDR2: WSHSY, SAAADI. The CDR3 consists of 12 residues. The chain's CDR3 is CASSDGDVKLFF. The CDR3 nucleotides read TGCGCCAGCAGTGATGGAGACGTCAAACTGTTTTTT.

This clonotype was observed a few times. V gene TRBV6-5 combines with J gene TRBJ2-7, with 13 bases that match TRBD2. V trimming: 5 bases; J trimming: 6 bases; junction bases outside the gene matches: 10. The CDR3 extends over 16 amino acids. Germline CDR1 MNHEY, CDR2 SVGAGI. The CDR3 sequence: CASSPRGLAGVLEQYF. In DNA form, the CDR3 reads TGTGCCAGCAGTCCCAGAGGACTAGCGGGAGTTCTCGAGCAGTACTTC.

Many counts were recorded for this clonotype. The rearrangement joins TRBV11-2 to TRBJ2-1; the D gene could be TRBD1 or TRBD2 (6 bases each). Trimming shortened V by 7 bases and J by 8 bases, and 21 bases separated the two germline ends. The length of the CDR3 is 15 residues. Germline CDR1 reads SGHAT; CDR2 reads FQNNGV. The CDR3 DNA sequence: TGTGCCAGCAACTATCGGCAGACTAGGGGGGATGAGCAGTTCTTC. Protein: CASNYRQTRGDEQFF.

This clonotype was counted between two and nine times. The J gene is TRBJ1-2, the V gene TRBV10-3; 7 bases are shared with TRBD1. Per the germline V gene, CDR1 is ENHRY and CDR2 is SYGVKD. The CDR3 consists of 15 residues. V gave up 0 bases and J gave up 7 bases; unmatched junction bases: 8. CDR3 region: CAISESDRVSSGYTF. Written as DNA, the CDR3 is TGTGCCATCAGTGAGTCCGACAGGGTCTCGAGTGGCTACACCTTC.

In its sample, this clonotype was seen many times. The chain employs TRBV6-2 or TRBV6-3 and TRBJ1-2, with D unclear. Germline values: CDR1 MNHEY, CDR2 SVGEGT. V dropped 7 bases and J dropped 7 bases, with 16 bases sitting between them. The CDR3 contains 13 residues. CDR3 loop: CASTRGPGSGYTF. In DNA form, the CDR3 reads TGTGCCAGCACCCGCGGACCCGGCAGTGGCTACACCTTC.